The sequence of this TCR beta chain was determined in a study of cytomegalovirus exposure and HLA in healthy donors. The overall study: An early data release held 79 million or so unique TCRs from HLA-typed donors. Membership in the Caucasian-associated ancestry cluster was found for 75% to 90% of roughly 400 genotyped donors.

This CDR3 is 15 amino acids long. Trimming took 2 bases from V and 8 from J; bases not matched to a gene: 6. Germline loops: CDR1 KGHSH, CDR2 LQKENI. The study's findings and limits: Earlier analysis yielded a pattern in which most TCR beta V segments were productive about 90% or about 30% of the time.

Primers for the PCR totalled 60 Vbeta and 13 Jbeta. In the original workflow: The count from a later analysis was about 80 million unique TCR beta chains, around 11 million of them shared. Data came from immunoSEQ multiplex PCR; TCRdb stores just in-frame clones and leaves some out. That table supplies the V and J calls and clone size; D and trimming were determined from the DNA. The sample carries 130,000 or so clones, roughly 66% recorded once. As regards this clone: Its antigen remains unidentified.

Sequences were obtained from PBMCs. This rearrangement joins TRBV18 to TRBJ2-1; TRBD2 aligns across 10 bases. This sequence was found in a young man in good health and CMV-seronegative. In DNA, the CDR3 is TGTGCCAGCTCACCAGCTAGCGGGAGATTTGATGAGCAGTTCTTC. As protein: CASSPASGRFDEQFF.